The source of this TCR beta chain is a study of OX40 agonist ivuxolimab in advanced cancers. The study, taken as a whole, reports: People who partly responded at 0.1-3.0 mg/kg had some of the least clonal expansion seen. Clonal expansion by week 6 occurred in CD4+ and CD8+ blood T cells (at 0.1 to 3.0 mg/kg). In a subset of nonresponders, normalized T-cell clonal expansion was also low.

Only in-frame clones appear in the TCRdb table, and some are missing; sequencing was by immunoSEQ multiplex PCR. Of around 80,000 clones listed, around 86% are singletons. Concerning this clone: Its cognate antigen is unknown.

Per germline, CDR1 SGHTA and CDR2 FQGNSA. V dropped 4 bases and J dropped 4 bases, with 16 bases sitting between them. This CDR3 has 15 residues. This clonotype was obtained from an adult with an advanced solid tumor such as melanoma, head and neck, liver or kidney cancer. Sequenced material: CD4+ or CD8+ T cells sorted from blood, taken in a trial of the OX40 agonist ivuxolimab. The rearrangement links TRBV7-2 to TRBJ2-5; tentative D call: TRBD1 (7 bases). CDR3 residues: CASSSSLQGGETQYF. CDR3 nucleotide sequence: TGTGCCAGCAGCTCCTCGCTGCAGGGGGGAGAGACCCAGTACTTC.